This T cell receptor beta chain was retrieved from a study of regulatory T cells in long-lasting Graves disease. Overall study results and limits: Analysis covered peripheral blood alone, not thyroid tissue.

There are 18 residues in the CDR3. Germline CDR1 and CDR2: SGHRS and YFSETQ. V was trimmed by 1 base and J by 0 bases, leaving 14 bases between them. Arm-PCR of CDR3 regions and iRepertoire HTBI primers were used to build TCR beta libraries. TCRdb re-called the multiplex PCR reads with MiXCR, one entry per CDR3 protein. Seen here are a few hundred thousand distinct CDR3 sequences, 14% observed once, and the top ten hold about 15%. This clonotype was detected a few times. Its antigen is as yet unknown. Stated time point: newly diagnosed GD, antithyroid drugs for less than 3 months. Researchers made the TCR library from RNA that was extracted from PBMCs. This same sample was also part of a study on T cells in Graves' hyperthyroidism and ophthalmopathy.

The chain carries TRBV5-1 and TRBJ2-6; a possible D gene is TRBD2 (5 bases). The TCR originated in a woman in her 50s with Graves disease. Sequenced material: peripheral blood mononuclear cells (PBMCs), taken at new diagnosis, from a patient treated with antithyroid drugs. CDR3 sequence (DNA): TGCGCCAGCAGCTTGCTCGGGGTCCTCCTCTCTGGGGCCAACGTCCTGACTTTC. Translation: CASSLLGVLLSGANVLTF.